This T cell receptor beta chain was captured in a study of identical twins. Study findings and constraints: For cord blood, abundant beta clonotypes had fewer insertions, unlike memory repertoires, which showed none. The analysis was cross-sectional rather than longitudinal within donors.

Germline CDR1 reads ENHRY; CDR2 reads SYGVKD. The CDR3 is made up of 12 amino acids. Trimming shortened V by 11 bases and J by 6 bases, and 15 bases separated the two germline ends. With regard to this clonotype: As yet, its antigen is unknown.

Carrying unique molecular identifiers, the cDNA also gained a universal primer site through template switching. TCRdb reprocessed the 5' RACE reads via MiXCR and lists one record per CDR3 protein. This sample has around 1.7 million distinct CDR3 sequences, with about 32% found just once. The clonotype comes from a newborn girl in good health. The V call is TRBV10-3, the J call TRBJ2-3, with D possibly matching TRBD2 (7 bases). The sequenced material came from cord blood. The CDR3 DNA follows: TGTGCCGTTTCGGGGGGCATGGATACGCAGTATTTT. This encodes CAVSGGMDTQYF.